The 16 T cell receptor beta chains presented below share a single source sample, sequenced in a study of blood T cell repertoires in COVID-19. This table comes from immunoSEQ multiplex PCR, and its TCRdb copy is limited to in-frame clones, with some not included. The sample contains about 110,000 clones, approximately 62% of which appear only once. The material sequenced was peripheral blood. These receptor sequences come from an elderly man with acute or convalescent COVID-19.

The gene calls are TRBV19 and TRBJ1-1, with D unresolved. There are 14 residues in the CDR3. V gave up 4 bases and J gave up 0 bases, with 9 bases separating them. The germline CDR1 and CDR2 sequences are LNHDA and SQIVND (reference sequence). The CDR3 DNA follows: TGTGCCAGTAGTAGAAGCGGTTTGAACACTGAAGCTTTCTTT. Its protein product is CASSRSGLNTEAFF.

This clone was seen a handful of times. V and J are TRBV6-2 or TRBV6-3 and TRBJ1-3; 8 bases line up with TRBD1. J was trimmed by 3 bases and V by 6 bases; bases with no gene match: 7. CDR1 is MNHEY and CDR2 is SVGEGT in the germline V gene. The CDR3 sequence is 15 residues long. CDR3 DNA sequence: TGTGCCAGCAGCGACGGACAGGGATATGGAAACACCATATATTTT. As protein: CASSDGQGYGNTIYF.

As DNA, the CDR3 is TGCGCCAGCAGCTTGGACCCGGGACAGGGCAATCAGCCCCAGCATTTT. It yields the protein CASSLDPGQGNQPQHF. The chain employs TRBV5-1 and TRBJ1-5, with 8 bases identical to TRBD1. Germline values: CDR1 SGHRS, CDR2 YFSETQ. Trimming took 0 bases from V and 2 from J; bases not matched to a gene: 4. The CDR3 loop spans 16 amino acids.

J is TRBJ2-1 and V is TRBV11-3; TRBD2 matches at 10 bases. Looked up from germline, CDR1 is SGHNT and CDR2 is YENEEA. V dropped 2 bases and J dropped 7; count of bases not matched to a gene: 8. The CDR3 extends over 16 amino acids. CDR3 amino acids: CASSLKTSGPRNEQFF. The CDR3 bases are TGTGCCAGCAGCTTAAAGACTAGCGGGCCAAGGAATGAGCAGTTCTTC.

The CDR3 nucleotides read TGTGCCAGCAGCTTCAGCGATAGCACAGATACGCAGTATTTT. This encodes CASSFSDSTDTQYF. The rearrangement uses TRBV11-2 and TRBJ2-3, with D uncertain. The germline V and J ends were trimmed by 3 bases and 0 bases, with 7 bases remaining between them. CDR1 SGHAT and CDR2 FQNNGV come from the germline V gene. The length of the CDR3 is 14 residues.

This sequence joins TRBV29-1 and TRBJ2-4, with a possible D match to TRBD2 (7 bases). Germline loops: CDR1 SQVTM, CDR2 ANQGSEA. The ends were cut back, 6 bases at V and 2 bases at J, with 14 bases in the middle. There are 14 residues in the CDR3. This CDR3 reads CSVTEGGTKNIQYF. The CDR3 nucleotides read TGCAGCGTAACAGAGGGGGGGACCAAAAACATTCAGTACTTC.

This clone came up once. The chain joins TRBV14 to TRBJ1-1; TRBD1 matches at 9 bases. The CDR3 extends over 13 amino acids. V was clipped by 4 bases and J by 8 bases; unmatched bases: 5. In germline, CDR1 is SGHDN, CDR2 FVKESK. CDR3 nucleotides: TGTGCCAGCAGCCTCTCACAGGGGGCCGAAGCTTTCTTT. It encodes CASSLSQGAEAFF. The full variable domain, completed using reference TRBV14 and TRBJ1-1, is EAGVTQFPSHSVIEKGQTVTLRCDPISGHDNLYWYRRVMGKEIKFLLHFVKESKQDESGMPNNRFLAERTGGTYSTLKVQPAELEDSGVYFCASSLSQGAEAFFGQGTRLTVV.

The rearrangement uses TRBV9 and TRBJ1-1; D is ambiguous. The V end lost 1 base, the J end lost 0 bases, and 4 bases lay between the germline ends. Germline V gene lookup returns CDR1 SGDLS and CDR2 YYNGEE. There are 13 residues in the CDR3. The CDR3 nucleotides read TGTGCCAGCAGCGTAACACTGAACACTGAAGCTTTCTTT. It translates to CASSVTLNTEAFF.

This clone was seen more than once but under ten times. The chain links TRBV4-1 to TRBJ1-3, with 9 bases aligning to TRBD1. The CDR3 spans 15 residues. V was clipped by 4 bases and J by 8 bases; unmatched bases: 9. Germline CDR1 and CDR2: MGHRA and YSYEKL. The CDR3 reads CASSPLGQGWDTIYF. CDR3 coding DNA: TGCGCCAGCAGCCCCCTCGGACAGGGGTGGGACACCATATATTTT.

The chain has TRBV5-4 and TRBJ2-3, with 7 bases fitting TRBD2. Germline-derived CDR1 and CDR2 are SGHNT and YYREEE (reference sequence). This CDR3 spans 16 amino acids. Germline trimming cut 6 bases from V and 1 base from J; bases unmatched to any gene: 11. CDR3 region: CASNPGASGRTDTQYF. As DNA, the CDR3 is TGTGCCAGCAACCCCGGAGCTAGCGGACGCACAGATACGCAGTATTTT.

The chain couples TRBV7-2 to TRBJ2-7; D is unresolved. Trimming took off 0 bases at V and 3 bases at J, with 6 bases between the two ends. The CDR3 totals 13 residues. CDR1 is SGHTA, CDR2 FQGNSA, per germline. CDR3 in DNA: TGTGCCAGCAGCTTAGCGCGGAGCTACGAGCAGTACTTC. It translates to CASSLARSYEQYF.

V gene TRBV6-5 combines with J gene TRBJ2-2; 7 positions agree with TRBD1. The ends lost 0 bases at V and 5 bases at J; junction bases unmatched: 6. The V gene's germline CDR1 is MNHEY and CDR2 SVGAGI. The CDR3 length is 16 residues. CDR3 amino acids: CASSYSRSGGTGELFF. DNA of the CDR3: TGTGCCAGCAGTTACTCGAGGTCAGGGGGAACCGGGGAGCTGTTTTTT.

A word on this clone: This CDR3 is also generated by other DNA sequences in the sample. This sequence joins TRBV30 and TRBJ1-1; D is ambiguous. The CDR3 consists of 11 residues. From germline, CDR1 is GTSNPN and CDR2 SVGIG (reference sequence). V lost 2 bases and J lost 7, with 8 bases in between. The CDR3 DNA reads as TGTGCCTGGAGTCCCACGCGTGAAGCTTTCTTT. Translation: CAWSPTREAFF. The full variable domain, rest sourced from reference TRBV30 and TRBJ1-1, is SQTIHQWPATLVQPVGSPLSLECTVEGTSNPNLYWYRQAAGRGLQLLFYSVGIGQISSEVPQNLSASRPQDRQFILSSKKLLLSDSGFYLCAWSPTREAFFGQGTRLTVV.

This clone appeared once. The genes are TRBV28 and TRBJ2-1; possible D gene TRBD2, 6 bases. Per germline, CDR1 MDHEN and CDR2 SYDVKM. V was shortened by 6 bases and J by 9 bases, with 24 bases between the two germline ends. This CDR3 region has 16 residues. CDR3: CASRAAGLDLGGEQFF. The CDR3, as DNA: TGTGCCAGCAGGGCTGCGGGGCTAGATCTCGGTGGTGAGCAGTTCTTC.

The sample holds one count of this clone. The chain joins TRBV6-5 to TRBJ2-1, with a tentative D call TRBD2 (5 bases). Germline CDR1 and CDR2: MNHEY and SVGAGI. The CDR3 extends over 12 amino acids. The V end lost 4 bases, the J end lost 5 bases, and 6 bases lay between the germline ends. DNA for the CDR3: TGTGCCAGCAGTTTAGCGAACAATGAGCAGTTCTTC. Translation gives CASSLANNEQFF.

In this sample, this clone turned up once. The chain couples TRBV27 to TRBJ2-7; 8 bases map to TRBD1. This CDR3 is built from 14 residues. Germline-derived CDR1 and CDR2 are MNHEY and SMNVEV (reference sequence). The V gene end was trimmed by 3 bases and the J gene end by 3 bases; junction bases not matched to a gene: 4. The CDR3 reads CASSFGTGVYEQYF. The CDR3, as DNA: TGTGCCAGCAGTTTCGGGACAGGAGTCTACGAGCAGTACTTC.